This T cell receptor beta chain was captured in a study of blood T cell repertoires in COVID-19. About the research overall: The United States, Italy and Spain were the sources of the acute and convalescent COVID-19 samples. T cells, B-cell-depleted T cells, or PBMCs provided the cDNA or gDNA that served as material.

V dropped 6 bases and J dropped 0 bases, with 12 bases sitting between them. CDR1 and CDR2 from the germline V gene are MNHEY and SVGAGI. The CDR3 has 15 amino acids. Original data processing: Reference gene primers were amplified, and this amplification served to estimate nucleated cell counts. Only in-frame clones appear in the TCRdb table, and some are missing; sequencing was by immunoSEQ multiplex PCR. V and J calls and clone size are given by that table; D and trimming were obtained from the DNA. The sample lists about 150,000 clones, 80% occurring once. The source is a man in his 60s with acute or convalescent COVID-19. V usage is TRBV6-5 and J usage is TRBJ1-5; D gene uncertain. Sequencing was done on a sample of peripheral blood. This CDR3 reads CASRGYSYSNQPQHF. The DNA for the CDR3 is TGTGCCAGCAGGGGCTACAGTTATAGCAATCAGCCCCAGCATTTT.